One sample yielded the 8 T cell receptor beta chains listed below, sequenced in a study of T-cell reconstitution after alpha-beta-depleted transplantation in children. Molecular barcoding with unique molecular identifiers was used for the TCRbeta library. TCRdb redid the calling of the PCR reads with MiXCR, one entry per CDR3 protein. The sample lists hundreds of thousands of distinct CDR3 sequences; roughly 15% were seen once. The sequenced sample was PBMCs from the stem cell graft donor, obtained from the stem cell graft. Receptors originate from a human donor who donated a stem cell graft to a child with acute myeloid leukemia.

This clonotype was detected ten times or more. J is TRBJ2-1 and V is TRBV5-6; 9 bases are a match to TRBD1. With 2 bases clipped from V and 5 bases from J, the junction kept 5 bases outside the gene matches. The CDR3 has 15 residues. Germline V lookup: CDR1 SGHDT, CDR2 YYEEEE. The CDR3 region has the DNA TGTGCCAGCAGCTTAGGGGACAGGGACGACAATGAGCAGTTCTTC. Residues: CASSLGDRDDNEQFF.

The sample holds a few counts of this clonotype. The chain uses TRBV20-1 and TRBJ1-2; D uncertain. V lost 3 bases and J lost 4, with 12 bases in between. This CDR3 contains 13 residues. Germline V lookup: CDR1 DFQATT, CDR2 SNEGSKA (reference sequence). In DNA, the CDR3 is TGCAGTGCTAGGTTGCCGGGATTCTATGGCTACACCTTC. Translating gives CSARLPGFYGYTF.

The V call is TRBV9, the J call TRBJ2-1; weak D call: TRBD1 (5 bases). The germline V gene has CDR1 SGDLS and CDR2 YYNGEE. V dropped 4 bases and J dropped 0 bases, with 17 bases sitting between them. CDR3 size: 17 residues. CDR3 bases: TGTGCCAGCAGCCTCCGGTGGGGCTCGGGCTCCTACAATGAGCAGTTCTTC. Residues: CASSLRWGSGSYNEQFF.

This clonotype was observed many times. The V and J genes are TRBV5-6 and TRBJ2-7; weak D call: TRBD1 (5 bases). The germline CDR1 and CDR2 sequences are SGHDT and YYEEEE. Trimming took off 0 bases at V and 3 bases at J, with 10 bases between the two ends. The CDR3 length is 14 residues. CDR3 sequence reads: CASSLGHRIYEQYV. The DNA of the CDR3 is TGTGCCAGCAGCTTGGGGCACAGGATCTACGAGCAGTACGTC.

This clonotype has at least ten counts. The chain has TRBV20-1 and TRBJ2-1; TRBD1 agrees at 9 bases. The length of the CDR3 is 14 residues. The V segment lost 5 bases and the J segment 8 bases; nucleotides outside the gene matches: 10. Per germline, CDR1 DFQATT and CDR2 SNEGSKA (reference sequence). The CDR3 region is CSAPRTGVRDEQFF. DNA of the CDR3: TGCAGTGCTCCCCGGACAGGGGTCCGCGATGAGCAGTTCTTC.

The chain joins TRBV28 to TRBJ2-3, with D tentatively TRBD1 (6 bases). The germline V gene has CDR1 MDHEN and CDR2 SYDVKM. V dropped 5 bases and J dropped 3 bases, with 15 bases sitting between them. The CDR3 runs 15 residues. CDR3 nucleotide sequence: TGTGCCAGCAGTGACAGGCTGACAAGGACAGATACGCAGTATTTT. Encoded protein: CASSDRLTRTDTQYF.

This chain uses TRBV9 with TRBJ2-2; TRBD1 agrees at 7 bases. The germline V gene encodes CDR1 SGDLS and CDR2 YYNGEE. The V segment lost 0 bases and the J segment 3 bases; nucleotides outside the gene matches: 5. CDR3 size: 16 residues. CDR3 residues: CASSVERGRYTGELFF. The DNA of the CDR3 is TGTGCCAGCAGCGTAGAAAGGGGGCGATACACCGGGGAGCTGTTTTTT.

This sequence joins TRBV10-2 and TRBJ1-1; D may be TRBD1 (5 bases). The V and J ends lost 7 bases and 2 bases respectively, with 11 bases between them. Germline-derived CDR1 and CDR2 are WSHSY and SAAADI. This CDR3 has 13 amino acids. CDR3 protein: CASTRGSNTEAFF. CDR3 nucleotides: TGCGCCAGCACAAGGGGATCCAACACTGAAGCTTTCTTT.